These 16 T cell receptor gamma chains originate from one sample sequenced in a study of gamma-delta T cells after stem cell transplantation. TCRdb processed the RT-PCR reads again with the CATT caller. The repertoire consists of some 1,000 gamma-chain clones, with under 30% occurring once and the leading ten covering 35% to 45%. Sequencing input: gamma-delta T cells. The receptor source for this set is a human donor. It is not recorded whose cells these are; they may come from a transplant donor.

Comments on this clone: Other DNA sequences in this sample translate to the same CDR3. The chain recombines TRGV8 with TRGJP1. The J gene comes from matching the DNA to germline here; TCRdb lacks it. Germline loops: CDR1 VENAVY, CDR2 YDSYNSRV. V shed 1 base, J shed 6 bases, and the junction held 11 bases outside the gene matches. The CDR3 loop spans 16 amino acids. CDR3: CATWDSKGKAGWFKIF. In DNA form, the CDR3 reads TGTGCCACCTGGGATAGTAAGGGTAAAGCTGGTTGGTTCAAGATATTT.

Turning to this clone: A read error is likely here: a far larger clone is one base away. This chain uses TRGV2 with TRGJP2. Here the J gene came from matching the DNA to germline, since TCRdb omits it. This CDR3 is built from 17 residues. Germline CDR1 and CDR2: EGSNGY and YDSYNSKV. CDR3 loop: CAAWDGQSGASDWIKTF. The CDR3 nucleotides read TGTGCCGCCTGGGACGGGCAGAGTGGGGCTAGTGATTGGATCAAGACGTTT.

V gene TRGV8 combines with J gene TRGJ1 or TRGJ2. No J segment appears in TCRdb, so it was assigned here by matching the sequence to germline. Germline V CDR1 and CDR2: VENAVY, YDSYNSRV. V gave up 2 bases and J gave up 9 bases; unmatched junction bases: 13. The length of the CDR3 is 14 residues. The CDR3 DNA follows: TGTGCCACCTGGGATAAAGAAGGATTTGGTAAGAAACTCTTT. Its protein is CATWDKEGFGKKLF.

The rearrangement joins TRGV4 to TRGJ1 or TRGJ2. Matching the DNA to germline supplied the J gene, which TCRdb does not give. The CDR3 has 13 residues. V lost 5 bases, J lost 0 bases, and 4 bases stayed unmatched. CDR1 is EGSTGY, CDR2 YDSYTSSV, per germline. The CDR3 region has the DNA TGTGCCACCTGGGTCGAGAATTATTATAAGAAACTCTTT. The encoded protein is CATWVENYYKKLF.

The DNA for the CDR3 is TGTGCCACCTGGGACAGGCTCAAACCCCGGAATTATTATAAGAAACTCTTT. Protein: CATWDRLKPRNYYKKLF. The chain has TRGV5 and TRGJ1 or TRGJ2. The J gene was not available in TCRdb and was assigned here by matching the DNA to germline segments. The ends lost 0 bases at V and 0 bases at J; junction bases unmatched: 11. The CDR3 runs to 17 residues. Per the germline V gene, CDR1 is VINAFY and CDR2 is YDVSNSKD.

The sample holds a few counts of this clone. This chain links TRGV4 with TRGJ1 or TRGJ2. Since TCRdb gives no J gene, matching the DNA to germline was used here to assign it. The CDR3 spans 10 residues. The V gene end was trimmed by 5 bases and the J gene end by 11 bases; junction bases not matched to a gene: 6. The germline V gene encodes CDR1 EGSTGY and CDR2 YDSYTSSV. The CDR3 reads CATWGLEKLF. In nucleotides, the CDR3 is TGTGCCACCTGGGGGTTGGAGAAACTCTTT.

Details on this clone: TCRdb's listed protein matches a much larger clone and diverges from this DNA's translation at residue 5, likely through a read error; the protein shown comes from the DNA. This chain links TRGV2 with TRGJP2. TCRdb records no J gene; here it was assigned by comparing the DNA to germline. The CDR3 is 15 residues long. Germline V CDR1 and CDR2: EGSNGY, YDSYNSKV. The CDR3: CATWGGGSSDWIKTF. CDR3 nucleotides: TGTGCCACCTGGGGCGGGGGAAGTAGTGATTGGATCAAGACGTTT.

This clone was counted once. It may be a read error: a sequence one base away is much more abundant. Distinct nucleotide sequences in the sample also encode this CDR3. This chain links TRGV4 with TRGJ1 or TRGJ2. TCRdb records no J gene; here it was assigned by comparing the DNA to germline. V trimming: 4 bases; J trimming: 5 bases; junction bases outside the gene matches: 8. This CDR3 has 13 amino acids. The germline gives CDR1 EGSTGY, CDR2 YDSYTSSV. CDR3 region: CATWDGRNYKKLF. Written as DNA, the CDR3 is TGTGCCACCTGGGACGGGCGTAATTATAAGAAACTCTTT.

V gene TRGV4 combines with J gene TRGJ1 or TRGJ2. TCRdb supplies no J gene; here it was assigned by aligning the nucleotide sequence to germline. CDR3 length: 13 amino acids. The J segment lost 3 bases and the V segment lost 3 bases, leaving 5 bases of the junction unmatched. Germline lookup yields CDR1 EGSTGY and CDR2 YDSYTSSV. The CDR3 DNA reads TGTGCCACCTGGGATCCCCTTTATTATAAGAAACTCTTT. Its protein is CATWDPLYYKKLF.

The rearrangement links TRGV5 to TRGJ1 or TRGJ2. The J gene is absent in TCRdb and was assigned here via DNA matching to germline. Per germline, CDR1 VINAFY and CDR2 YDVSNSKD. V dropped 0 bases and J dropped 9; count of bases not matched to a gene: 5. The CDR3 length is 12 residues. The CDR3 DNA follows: TGTGCCACCTGGGACAGGTCCTTTAAGAAACTCTTT. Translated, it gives CATWDRSFKKLF.

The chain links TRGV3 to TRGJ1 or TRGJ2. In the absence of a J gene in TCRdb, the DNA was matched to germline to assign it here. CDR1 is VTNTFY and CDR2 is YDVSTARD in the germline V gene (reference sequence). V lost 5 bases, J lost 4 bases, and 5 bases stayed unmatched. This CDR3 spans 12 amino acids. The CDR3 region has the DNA TGTGCCACCTGGGTGGGCTATTATAAGAAACTCTTT. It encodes CATWVGYYKKLF.

DNA of the CDR3: TGTGCCACCTGGGACCCGGGTTGGTTCAAGATATTT. Amino acid sequence: CATWDPGWFKIF. J is TRGJP1 and V is TRGV8. No J segment appears in TCRdb, so it was assigned here by matching the sequence to germline. V was pared by 4 bases and J by 8 bases, with 4 bases of the junction left unmatched. CDR1 and CDR2 from the germline V gene are VENAVY and YDSYNSRV. The CDR3 has 12 residues.

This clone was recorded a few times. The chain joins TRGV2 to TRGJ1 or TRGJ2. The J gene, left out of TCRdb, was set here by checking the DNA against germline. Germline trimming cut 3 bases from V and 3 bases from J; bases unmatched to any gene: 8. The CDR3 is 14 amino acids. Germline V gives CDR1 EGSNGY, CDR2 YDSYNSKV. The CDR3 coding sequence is TGTGCCACCTGGGACCTCTCCCTTTATTATAAGAAACTCTTT. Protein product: CATWDLSLYYKKLF.

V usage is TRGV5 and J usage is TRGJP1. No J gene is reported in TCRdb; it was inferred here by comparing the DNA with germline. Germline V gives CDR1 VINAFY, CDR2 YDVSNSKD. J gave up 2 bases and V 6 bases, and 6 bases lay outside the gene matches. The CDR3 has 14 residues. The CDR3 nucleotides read TGTGCCACCTGGATTGGGACCACTGGTTGGTTCAAGATATTT. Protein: CATWIGTTGWFKIF.

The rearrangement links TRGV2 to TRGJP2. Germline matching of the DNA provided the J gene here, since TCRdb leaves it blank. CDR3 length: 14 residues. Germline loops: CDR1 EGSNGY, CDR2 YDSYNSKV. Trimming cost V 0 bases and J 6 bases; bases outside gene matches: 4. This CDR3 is CATWDGHGDWIKTF. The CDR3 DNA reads TGTGCCACCTGGGACGGGCATGGTGATTGGATCAAGACGTTT.

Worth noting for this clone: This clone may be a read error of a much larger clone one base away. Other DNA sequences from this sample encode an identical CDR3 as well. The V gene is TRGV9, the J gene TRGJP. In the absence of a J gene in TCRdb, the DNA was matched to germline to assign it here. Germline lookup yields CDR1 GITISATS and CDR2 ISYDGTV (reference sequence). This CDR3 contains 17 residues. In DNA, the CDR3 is TGTGCTTTGTGGGAGGTGCTCCAAGAGTTGGGCAAAAAAATCAAGGTATTT. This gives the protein CALWEVLQELGKKIKVF.